The entry below gives a single T cell receptor beta chain sequence along with its context. Its antigen is as yet unknown. There are 13 residues in the CDR3. From germline, CDR1 is MDHEN and CDR2 SYDVKM. V lost 6 bases and J lost 2, with 11 bases in between. The sample originates from a study of CD8 T cells in ankylosing spondylitis. Whole-study findings and limits: There was a TCR beta motif, made of several highly homologous variants, that appeared characteristic of ankylosing spondylitis blood. Significantly higher representation of disease-linked clones was reported for matched ankylosing spondylitis synovial fluid. There were earlier reports of some motif variants in reactive arthritis synovial fluid and blood.

In making TCR beta libraries, quantitative 5'-RACE with molecular barcodes was used. TCRdb passed the 5' RACE reads through MiXCR, listing each CDR3 protein once. The sample has about 300,000 distinct CDR3 sequences; around 20% are singletons. This TCR was sampled from a female donor with ankylosing spondylitis or in good health (not recorded which). Sequences were obtained from blood, either unsorted or a sorted T cell fraction (not recorded which). The chain links TRBV28 to TRBJ2-7; D uncertain. The CDR3 sequence: CASSPSVPYEQYF. Written as DNA, the CDR3 is TGTGCCAGCAGCCCCTCTGTCCCCTACGAGCAGTACTTC.